A single sample gave rise to the 20 T cell receptor beta chains below, sequenced in a study of T-cell memory formation after mild COVID-19. TCRdb re-derived calls from the 5' RACE reads in MiXCR, one entry per CDR3 protein. Counted here are some 300,000 distinct CDR3 sequences, 20% to 25% occurring once; the ten biggest clones make up 21%. The source material was PBMCs or a T cell subset sorted from them (not recorded which). Receptors originate from a man between 18 and 29 years old who had mild COVID-19 (a few samples of this study predate the infection). Cell type and time point are not known.

This clonotype has just one count. The chain carries TRBV7-8 and TRBJ2-3; 7 bases are a match to TRBD2. This CDR3 comprises 17 residues. V gave up 4 bases and J gave up 2 bases; unmatched junction bases: 12. Germline V CDR1 and CDR2: SGHVS, FQNEAQ. The CDR3 nucleotides read TGTGCCAGCAGCTGGACCGGGGGGTCCCTATTCACAGATACGCAGTATTTT. It specifies CASSWTGGSLFTDTQYF.

The CDR3 DNA reads as TGTGCCATCAGTGAGTCGACTCGACTAGCGGGGGGCCATGGGAATGAGCAGTTCTTC. Protein: CAISESTRLAGGHGNEQFF. This chain links TRBV10-3 with TRBJ2-1, with 13 bases that match TRBD2. Germline loops: CDR1 ENHRY, CDR2 SYGVKD. The J segment lost 7 bases and the V segment lost 0 bases, leaving 12 bases of the junction unmatched. The CDR3 consists of 19 residues.

The chain has TRBV6-1 and TRBJ2-3; D call uncertain. The germline CDR1 and CDR2 sequences are MNHNS and SASEGT. V lost 8 bases and J 1 base, leaving 10 bases between the germline ends. The CDR3 is made up of 13 amino acids. CDR3 DNA sequence: TGTGCCAGCGGTGCTCTCCGCACAGATACGCAGTATTTT. This codes for CASGALRTDTQYF.

This clonotype was counted between two and nine times. J is TRBJ2-7 and V is TRBV2; D may be TRBD1 or TRBD2 (5 bases each). V was shortened by 8 bases and J by 2 bases, with 13 bases between the two germline ends. Looked up from germline, CDR1 is SNHLY and CDR2 is FYNNEI. The CDR3 consists of 13 residues. This CDR3 reads CASDGTPPYEQYF. The CDR3 region has the DNA TGTGCCAGCGATGGGACCCCCCCCTACGAGCAGTACTTC.

This clonotype has only a few counts. This rearrangement joins TRBV5-1 to TRBJ1-1, with D unclear. This CDR3 has 14 amino acids. V was shortened by 2 bases and J by 1 base, with 9 bases between the two germline ends. Germline CDR1 reads SGHRS; CDR2 reads YFSETQ. The CDR3 nucleotides read TGCGCCAGCAGCTTAGGGCTCCCGAACACTGAAGCTTTCTTT. Amino acids: CASSLGLPNTEAFF.

CDR3 sequence (DNA): TGTGCCAGCAGTTCTAAGGGTGATGGCTACACCTTC. As protein: CASSSKGDGYTF. The chain links TRBV12-3 or TRBV12-4 to TRBJ1-2; unclear D gene. The V and J ends lost 4 bases and 6 bases respectively, with 9 bases between them. This CDR3 contains 12 residues.

This clonotype was found many times. This chain connects TRBV6-5 to TRBJ2-6; D ambiguous. V shed 0 bases and J shed 1 base, with 4 bases lying between them. The CDR3 covers 15 residues. Germline lookup yields CDR1 MNHEY and CDR2 SVGAGI. DNA of the CDR3: TGTGCCAGCAGTTACTCACATTCTGGGGCCAACGTCCTGACTTTC. Its protein is CASSYSHSGANVLTF.

This clonotype has more than one count but fewer than ten. The V call is TRBV28, the J call TRBJ2-7; D not certain. Trimming removed 6 bases from V and 3 bases from J, with 15 bases in between. The CDR3 has 14 residues. Germline V lookup: CDR1 MDHEN, CDR2 SYDVKM. This CDR3 reads CASSSPVGSYEQYV. CDR3 in DNA: TGTGCCAGCAGCTCCCCCGTCGGCAGCTACGAGCAGTACGTC.

V and J are TRBV6-2 or TRBV6-3 and TRBJ2-1; 7 bases are shared with TRBD1. This CDR3 is 13 amino acids long. CDR1 and CDR2 (germline): MNHEY, SVGEGT. The ends lost 1 base at V and 15 bases at J; junction bases unmatched: 9. In DNA, the CDR3 is TGTGCCAGCAGTTACTATCTTGACAGGGATCGGTTCTTC. Encoded protein: CASSYYLDRDRFF.

The chain combines TRBV6-2 or TRBV6-3 with TRBJ1-2; TRBD1 matches 9 bases. J was trimmed by 3 bases and V by 7 bases; bases with no gene match: 6. CDR1 MNHEY and CDR2 SVGEGT come from the germline V gene. There are 14 residues in the CDR3. In DNA, the CDR3 is TGTGCCAGCAACCCGACAGGGGGGTACTATGGCTACACCTTC. Translating it yields CASNPTGGYYGYTF.

In this sample, this clonotype turned up a few times. The rearrangement uses TRBV11-2 and TRBJ2-5; 12 bases agree with TRBD2. With V trimmed by 6 bases and J by 4 bases, 6 bases remained unmatched. Germline CDR1 is SGHAT and CDR2 is FQNNGV. The CDR3 totals 15 residues. CDR3 coding DNA: TGTGCCAGCAGACCTAGCGGGGGGGCCCCAGAGACCCAGTACTTC. This encodes CASRPSGGAPETQYF.

The gene calls are TRBV20-1 and TRBJ2-5, with D perhaps TRBD2 (7 bases). The V gene's germline CDR1 is DFQATT and CDR2 SNEGSKA (reference sequence). Trimming pared 1 base from V and 2 bases from J, leaving 14 bases between. The CDR3 has 15 residues. The DNA of the CDR3 is TGCAGTGCTAGAGGAACGGGGGGCCAACAAGAGACCCAGTACTTC. Translation gives CSARGTGGQQETQYF.

V usage is TRBV7-2 and J usage is TRBJ2-2; D gene uncertain. With 5 bases removed from V and 5 bases from J, the gap between germline ends came to 9 bases. CDR3 length: 13 residues. Germline CDR1 reads SGHTA; CDR2 reads FQGNSA. The CDR3 DNA follows: TGTGCCAGCAGCGTAATAGGGACCGGGGAGCTGTTTTTT. Encoded protein: CASSVIGTGELFF.

This clonotype was observed a handful of times. CDR3 in amino acids: CASSSPGQGADGYTF. The CDR3 DNA is TGCGCCAGCAGTTCTCCGGGACAGGGGGCCGATGGCTACACCTTC. The J gene is TRBJ1-2, the V gene TRBV5-1; TRBD1 matches 12 bases. The germline V gene encodes CDR1 SGHRS and CDR2 YFSETQ. V shed 5 bases, J shed 6 bases, and the junction held 8 bases outside the gene matches. This CDR3 comprises 15 residues.

Only a few counts were recorded for this clonotype. This chain uses TRBV10-3 with TRBJ1-5; possibly TRBD1 for D (5 bases). CDR1 is ENHRY, CDR2 SYGVKD, per germline. Trimming took off 4 bases at V and 0 bases at J, with 10 bases between the two ends. This CDR3 comprises 15 residues. This CDR3 reads CAISGGTDSNQPQHF. CDR3 DNA sequence: TGTGCCATCAGTGGCGGGACGGATAGCAATCAGCCCCAGCATTTT.

This clonotype showed up many times. J is TRBJ2-1 and V is TRBV4-2; D uncertain. This CDR3 has 12 amino acids. Looked up from germline, CDR1 is LGHNA and CDR2 is YNFKEQ. Trimming took off 0 bases at V and 6 bases at J, with 3 bases between the two ends. In DNA, the CDR3 is TGTGCCAGCAGCCAAGATCCCAATGAGCAGTTCTTC. Amino acid sequence: CASSQDPNEQFF.

This chain links TRBV19 with TRBJ2-1, with D possibly matching TRBD2 (6 bases). V dropped 1 base and J dropped 4 bases, with 17 bases sitting between them. CDR1 and CDR2 (germline): LNHDA, SQIVND (reference sequence). The CDR3 consists of 17 residues. The CDR3 sequence: CASSIGTGDSGYNEQFF. The CDR3 DNA is TGTGCCAGTAGTATAGGAACGGGGGACTCAGGTTACAATGAGCAGTTCTTC. The variable domain in full, with the rest retrieved from reference TRBV19 and TRBJ2-1, is DGGITQSPKYLFRKEGQNVTLSCEQNLNHDAMYWYRQDPGQGLRLIYYSQIVNDFQKGDIAEGYSVSREKKESFPLTVTSAQKNPTAFYLCASSIGTGDSGYNEQFFGPGTRLTVL.

The table lists this clonotype with a few counts. V usage is TRBV7-2 and J usage is TRBJ1-5; D not certain. V lost 2 bases and J lost 8, with 10 bases in between. The germline V gene has CDR1 SGHTA and CDR2 FQGNSA. The CDR3 spans 13 residues. The CDR3 loop reads CASSLYGSEPQHF. In DNA, the CDR3 is TGTGCCAGCAGCTTATATGGATCCGAGCCCCAGCATTTT.

This clonotype appeared a few times. The chain joins TRBV28 to TRBJ2-5; D unresolved. Germline V gene sequence: CDR1 MDHEN, CDR2 SYDVKM. The CDR3 consists of 12 residues. V was pared by 3 bases and J by 5 bases, with 7 bases between. The chain's CDR3 is CASSLSPETQYF. The CDR3 nucleotides read TGTGCCAGCAGTTTGAGCCCGGAGACCCAGTACTTC.

This clonotype showed up many times. J is TRBJ2-7 and V is TRBV28; D remains ambiguous. This CDR3 spans 12 amino acids. Germline-derived CDR1 and CDR2 are MDHEN and SYDVKM. The germline V and J ends were trimmed by 3 bases and 2 bases, with 5 bases remaining between them. The CDR3 sequence: CASSFGPYEQYV. CDR3 DNA: TGTGCCAGCAGTTTTGGTCCCTACGAGCAGTACGTC.